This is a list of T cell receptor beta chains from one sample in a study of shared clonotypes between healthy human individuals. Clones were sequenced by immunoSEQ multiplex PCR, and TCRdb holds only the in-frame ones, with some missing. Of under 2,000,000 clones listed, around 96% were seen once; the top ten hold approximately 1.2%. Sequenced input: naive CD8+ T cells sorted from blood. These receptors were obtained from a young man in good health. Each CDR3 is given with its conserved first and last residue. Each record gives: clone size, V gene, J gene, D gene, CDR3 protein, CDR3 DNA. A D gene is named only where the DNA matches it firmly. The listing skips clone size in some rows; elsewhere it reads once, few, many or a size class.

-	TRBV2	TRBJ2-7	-	CASSEALGVGYEQYF	TGTGCCAGCAGTGAAGCTCTGGGGGTGGGCTACGAGCAGTACTTC
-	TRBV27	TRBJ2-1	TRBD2	CASGLAGYNEQFF	TGTGCCAGCGGACTAGCGGGATACAATGAGCAGTTCTTC
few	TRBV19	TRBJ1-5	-	CASSIVGEGNQPQHF	TGTGCCAGTAGTATAGTGGGGGAGGGCAATCAGCCCCAGCATTTT
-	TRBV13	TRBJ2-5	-	CASRDRRETQYF	TGTGCCAGCAGGGACCGTAGGGAGACCCAGTACTTC
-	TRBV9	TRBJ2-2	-	CASSVGTSPAAGELFF	TGTGCCAGCAGCGTAGGGACCTCCCCGGCCGCCGGGGAGCTGTTTTTT
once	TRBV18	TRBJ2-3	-	CASSTTDTQYF	TGTGCCAGCTCAACCACAGATACGCAGTATTTT
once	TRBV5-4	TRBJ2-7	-	CASSFGVGYEQYF	TGTGCCAGCAGCTTCGGGGTAGGCTACGAGCAGTACTTC
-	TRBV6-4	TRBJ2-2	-	CASRTTNTGELFF	TGTGCCAGCAGAACTACGAACACCGGGGAGCTGTTTTTT
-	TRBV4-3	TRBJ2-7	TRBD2	CASSQDRSGSYEQYF	TGCGCCAGCAGCCAAGATCGTAGCGGGAGCTACGAGCAGTACTTC
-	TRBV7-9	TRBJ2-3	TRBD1	CASSFRDRETDTQYF	TGTGCCAGCAGTTTTCGGGACAGGGAAACAGATACGCAGTATTTT
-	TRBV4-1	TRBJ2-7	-	CASSQDQIRGLGSYEQYF	TGCGCCAGCAGCCAAGATCAGATCCGGGGGCTAGGTTCCTACGAGCAGTACTTC
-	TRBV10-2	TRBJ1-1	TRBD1	CASSQTGGNEAFF	TGCGCCAGCAGTCAGACAGGGGGGAATGAAGCTTTCTTT
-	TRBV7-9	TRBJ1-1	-	CASTGPMNTEAFF	TGTGCCTCCACAGGGCCTATGAACACTGAAGCTTTCTTT
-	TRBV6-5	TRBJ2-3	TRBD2	CASSRTSGGTDTQYF	TGTGCCAGCAGTAGAACTAGCGGGGGCACAGATACGCAGTATTTT
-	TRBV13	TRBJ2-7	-	CASSLEAGEGSEQYF	TGTGCCAGCAGCTTAGAAGCAGGGGAAGGTAGTGAGCAGTACTTC
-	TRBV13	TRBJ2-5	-	CASSRGSPATGETQYF	TGTGCCAGCAGCCGGGGGTCCCCTGCCACCGGTGAGACCCAGTACTTC
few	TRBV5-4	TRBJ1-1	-	CASSLDIMNTEAFF	TGTGCCAGCAGCTTGGACATTATGAACACTGAAGCTTTCTTT
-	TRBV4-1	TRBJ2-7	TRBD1	CASSPGQGGYEQYF	TGCGCCAGCAGCCCGGGACAGGGTGGTTACGAGCAGTACTTC
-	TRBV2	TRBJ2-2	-	CASKINKGLNTGELFF	TGTGCCAGCAAGATCAATAAGGGACTTAACACCGGGGAGCTGTTTTTT
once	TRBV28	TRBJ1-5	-	CASSLFGQGWQPQHF	TGTGCCAGCAGTTTATTCGGTCAGGGTTGGCAGCCCCAGCATTTT
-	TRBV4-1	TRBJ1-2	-	CTSSSPLRGDGYTF	TGCACCAGCAGCTCACCTCTGAGGGGGGATGGCTACACCTTC
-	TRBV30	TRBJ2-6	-	CACSAGSGANVLTF	TGTGCCTGTAGCGCAGGGTCTGGGGCCAACGTCCTGACTTTC
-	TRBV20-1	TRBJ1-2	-	CSARPGYGYTF	TGCAGTGCTAGACCAGGGTATGGCTACACCTTC
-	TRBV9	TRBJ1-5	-	CASSPSQPQHF	TGTGCCAGCAGTCCCAGTCAGCCCCAGCATTTT
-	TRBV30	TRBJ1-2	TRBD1	CAWSPTGGYGYTF	TGTGCCTGGAGTCCCACAGGGGGGTATGGCTACACCTTC
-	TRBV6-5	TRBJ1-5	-	CASSYGLDQPQHF	TGTGCCAGCAGTTACGGGCTAGATCAGCCCCAGCATTTT
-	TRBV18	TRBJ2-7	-	CASSPASALAEVYEQYF	TGTGCCAGCTCACCTGCTTCGGCGCTAGCCGAAGTCTACGAGCAGTACTTC
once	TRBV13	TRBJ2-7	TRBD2	CASSGGTSGPGYEQYF	TGTGCCAGCAGCGGGGGGACTAGCGGGCCGGGCTACGAGCAGTACTTC
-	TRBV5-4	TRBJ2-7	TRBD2	CASSLGRLAGSKEQYF	TGTGCCAGCAGCTTGGGGAGACTAGCGGGGTCGAAGGAGCAGTACTTC
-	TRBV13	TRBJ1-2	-	CASSVQGGYGYTF	TGTGCCAGCAGCGTACAGGGAGGATATGGCTACACCTTC
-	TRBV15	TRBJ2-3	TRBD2	CATSSGEVGPSGGTQYF	TGTGCCACCAGCAGTGGAGAAGTTGGGCCCTCGGGGGGTACGCAGTATTTT
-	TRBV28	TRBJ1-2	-	CASSFPEGFYGYTF	TGTGCCAGCAGTTTCCCAGAGGGATTCTATGGCTACACCTTC
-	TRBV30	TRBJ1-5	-	CAWSVQGSQPQHF	TGTGCCTGGAGTGTACAGGGCAGTCAGCCCCAGCATTTT
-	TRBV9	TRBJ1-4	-	CASSVVPGPPEKLFF	TGTGCCAGCAGCGTAGTACCGGGGCCGCCCGAAAAACTGTTTTTT
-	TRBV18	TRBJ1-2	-	CASSPQGRDGYTF	TGTGCCAGCTCACCCCAAGGGCGAGATGGCTACACCTTC
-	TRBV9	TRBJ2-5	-	CASSSPHKEETQYF	TGTGCCAGCAGCTCCCCCCACAAGGAGGAGACCCAGTACTTC
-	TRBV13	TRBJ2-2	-	CASSLVRGRTGELFF	TGTGCCAGCAGCTTAGTCAGGGGTAGGACCGGGGAGCTGTTTTTT
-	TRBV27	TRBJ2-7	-	CASSLSWGPLSYEQYF	TGTGCCAGCAGTTTAAGTTGGGGACCCCTATCCTACGAGCAGTACTTC
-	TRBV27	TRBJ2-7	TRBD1	CASSLGTGSPYEQYF	TGTGCCAGCAGTTTAGGGACAGGGTCCCCCTACGAGCAGTACTTC
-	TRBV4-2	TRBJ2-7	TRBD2	CASSQESGGNRYEQYF	TGTGCCAGCAGCCAAGAAAGCGGGGGGAACCGGTACGAGCAGTACTTC
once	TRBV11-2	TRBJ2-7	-	CASSYGPGSEQYF	TGTGCCAGCAGCTACGGGCCGGGTAGCGAGCAGTACTTC
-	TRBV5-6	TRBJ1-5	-	CASSLLTGPQPQHF	TGTGCCAGCAGCTTACTCACAGGCCCTCAGCCCCAGCATTTT
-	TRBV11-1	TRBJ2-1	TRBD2	CASSPLTSGTSNEQFF	TGTGCCAGCAGCCCATTGACTAGCGGGACCTCCAATGAGCAGTTCTTC
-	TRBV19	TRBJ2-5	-	CASSIQLEVETQYF	TGTGCCAGTAGTATCCAACTAGAGGTGGAGACCCAGTACTTC
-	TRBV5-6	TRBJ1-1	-	CASSLRLERGAGTEAFF	TGTGCCAGCAGCTTGAGACTGGAAAGAGGGGCGGGCACTGAAGCTTTCTTT
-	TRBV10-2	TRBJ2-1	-	CASSDTEVGYNEQFF	TGCGCCAGCAGTGATACTGAGGTGGGGTACAATGAGCAGTTCTTC
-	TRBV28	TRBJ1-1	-	CASSLPGGEEAFF	TGTGCCAGCAGTTTACCCGGAGGGGAGGAAGCTTTCTTT
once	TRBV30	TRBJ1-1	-	CAWRVWVSNTEAFF	TGTGCCTGGAGAGTCTGGGTTTCGAACACTGAAGCTTTCTTT